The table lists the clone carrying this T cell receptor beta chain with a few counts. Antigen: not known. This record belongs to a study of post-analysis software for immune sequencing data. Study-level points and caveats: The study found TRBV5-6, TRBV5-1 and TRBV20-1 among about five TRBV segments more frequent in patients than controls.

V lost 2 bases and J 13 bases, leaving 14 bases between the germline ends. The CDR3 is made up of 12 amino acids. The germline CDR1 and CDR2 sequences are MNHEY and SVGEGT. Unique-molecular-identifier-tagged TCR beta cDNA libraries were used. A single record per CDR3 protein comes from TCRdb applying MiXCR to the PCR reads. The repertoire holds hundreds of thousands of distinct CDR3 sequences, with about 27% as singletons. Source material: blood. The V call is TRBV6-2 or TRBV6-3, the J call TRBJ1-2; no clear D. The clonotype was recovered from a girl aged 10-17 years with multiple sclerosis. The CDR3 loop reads CASSYEGRSGTF. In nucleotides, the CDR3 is TGTGCCAGCAGTTACGAGGGCAGAAGTGGCACCTTC.